This record looks at one TCR beta chain sequence and its context. Its matching antigen is unknown. Per germline, CDR1 SGHAT and CDR2 FQNNGV. Trimming cost V 7 bases and J 10 bases, with 11 bases left between them. The length of the CDR3 is 11 residues. The data were obtained in a study of regulatory T cells in long-lasting Graves disease. Points from the study as a whole: Among the persistent patients, 2,500 to 3,000 public clonotypes were shared, more than the 850 to 1,000 shared among new patients. Researchers reported studying only peripheral blood, not thyroid tissue. Relative to newly diagnosed Graves' patients, persistent ones had lower TCR diversity.

The time point is: newly diagnosed GD, antithyroid drugs for less than 3 months. There was RNA extracted from PBMCs, and the TCR library was made from it. Sequencing libraries for TCR beta were prepared with iRepertoire HTBI primers and Arm-PCR of CDR3 regions. MiXCR, run by TCRdb on the multiplex PCR reads, gives a single entry per CDR3 protein. The repertoire holds hundreds of thousands of distinct CDR3 sequences, with approximately 16% as singletons. These same records also appear under a second study, on T cells in Graves' hyperthyroidism and ophthalmopathy. That study adds: RT-PCR in the first round (using the HTBI primer set) targeted the TCR CDR3.

The V and J genes are TRBV11-2 and TRBJ2-1; D call uncertain. The TCR was taken from a middle-aged man with Graves disease. The material was peripheral blood mononuclear cells (PBMCs), obtained at new diagnosis, from a patient treated with antithyroid drugs. The CDR3 DNA sequence: TGTGCCAGCATGCTGGGTAGGGAGCAGTTCTTC. Its protein is CASMLGREQFF.